A selection of T cell receptor beta chains follows, all from one sample in a study of CD8+ T cells in alopecia areata. Sequencing was performed with immunoSEQ multiplex PCR; in TCRdb, only in-frame clones are kept and a portion is missing. The table has approximately 280,000 clones, nearly 60% seen once. The source was CD4+ T cells sorted from blood, collected at week 24, from a patient treated with tofacitinib. The receptors derive from a human donor with alopecia areata. The CDR3 runs from the conserved cysteine through the conserved F or W. D genes are given only for firm matches. Rows give clone size only sometimes, using once, few, many, or a class for an expanded clone.

j_call v_call d_call clone_size cdr3_nt cdr3_aa
TRBJ1-1 TRBV5-6 TRBD1 . TGTGCCAGCAGCTTGGGGACAGGGAGGTTGGCTTTCTTT CASSLGTGRLAFF
TRBJ2-7 TRBV2 TRBD1 few TGTGCCAGCAGGCCCGGGACAGGGGGCTACGAGCAGTACTTC CASRPGTGGYEQYF
TRBJ1-1 TRBV27 TRBD1 . TGTGCCAATCCCGGGACAGGGTTTAACACTGAAGCTTTCTTT CANPGTGFNTEAFF
TRBJ2-2 TRBV2 . . TGTGCCAGCAGTGAAAGCCCCACCGGGGAGCTGTTTTTT CASSESPTGELFF
TRBJ1-2 TRBV6-5 . . TGTGCCAGCAGCCCAACCCCCGGGCTTACAGGAGGCTACACCTTC CASSPTPGLTGGYTF
TRBJ2-2 TRBV4-1 TRBD2 . TGCGCCAGCAGCCTTCCCGGGACTAGGAGGACCGGGGAGCTGTTTTTT CASSLPGTRRTGELFF
TRBJ1-6 TRBV5-6 . . TGTGCCAGCAGTCTACCCGTGAATTCACCCCTCCACTTT CASSLPVNSPLHF
TRBJ2-2 TRBV2 TRBD1 . TGTGCCAGTATGGACAGGGCATACACCGGGGAGCTGTTTTTT CASMDRAYTGELFF
TRBJ1-2 TRBV19 TRBD1 . TGTGCCAGTAGCCAGGGACAGGGCTATGGCTACACCTTC CASSQGQGYGYTF
TRBJ1-1 TRBV7-9 TRBD1 few TGTGCCAGCAGCCCCAGGGGGACAGGGTTAATTGAAGCTTTCTTT CASSPRGTGLIEAFF
TRBJ1-2 TRBV7-9 . . TGTGCCAGCAGCCCCAGGGATTACTATGGCTACACCTTC CASSPRDYYGYTF
TRBJ2-7 TRBV12-5 TRBD1 . TGTGCTAGTGGTTTGGAAGGCGGGACAGGGAATCCCCACGAGCAGTACTTC CASGLEGGTGNPHEQYF
TRBJ2-1 TRBV2 TRBD1 . TGTGCCAGCAGTGAAGGGACAGGGAATACGAATGAGCAGTTCTTC CASSEGTGNTNEQFF
TRBJ2-1 TRBV19 TRBD2 . TGTGCCAGTAGTTCCAGGACTAGCGGATCCTACAATGAGCAGTTCTTC CASSSRTSGSYNEQFF
TRBJ2-1 TRBV30 TRBD1 . TGTGCCTGGAAGCTCCGGGACAGGGGAAGTCATGAGCAGTTCTTC CAWKLRDRGSHEQFF
TRBJ2-3 TRBV2 . . TGTGCCAGCAGGAGGGATTTCACAGATACGCAGTATTTT CASRRDFTDTQYF
TRBJ1-6 TRBV4-3 . . TGCGCCAGCAGCCAGGAACATGGACGTTCACCCCTCCACTTT CASSQEHGRSPLHF
TRBJ2-2 TRBV27 . . TGTGCCAGCACCAAGAGGGCGACGTTCACCGGGGAGCTGTTTTTT CASTKRATFTGELFF
TRBJ1-6 TRBV28 . . TGTGCCAGCAGCCGTCTGGGGCCCAGGAGCTCCTATAATTCACCCCTCCACTTT CASSRLGPRSSYNSPLHF
TRBJ2-7 TRBV29-1 . few TGCAGCGTGGCACGGGACGGTCGGGCCTACGAGCAGTACTTC CSVARDGRAYEQYF
TRBJ2-3 TRBV29-1 TRBD1 . TGCAGCGCCCTCGGACAGGGTGCAGATACGCAGTATTTT CSALGQGADTQYF
TRBJ2-5 TRBV5-1 TRBD1 few TGCGCCAGCAGCAAACTGACAGGGGAAGAGACCCAGTACTTC CASSKLTGEETQYF
TRBJ2-3 TRBV27 . . TGTGCCGCCCGGGGGCTCCAGCGGGGCACAGATACGCAGTATTTT CAARGLQRGTDTQYF
TRBJ1-1 TRBV29-1 TRBD1 . TGCAGCGTTGAGGGCAGGGGGAGCACTGAAGCTTTCTTT CSVEGRGSTEAFF
TRBJ1-5 TRBV30 . once TGTGCCTGGAGGGCCCGGGGCGGTCAGCCCCAGCATTTT CAWRARGGQPQHF
TRBJ2-3 TRBV14 . . TGTGCCAGCAGCCAACGGGGGGCGCCCACAGATACGCAGTATTTT CASSQRGAPTDTQYF
TRBJ1-5 TRBV30 TRBD1 . TGTGCCTGGAGTGTACGACAGGGTGGTCAGCCCCAGCATTTT CAWSVRQGGQPQHF
TRBJ2-7 TRBV29-1 . . TGCAGCGTAGGACGCTCCTCCTACGAGCAGTACTTC CSVGRSSYEQYF
TRBJ2-5 TRBV11-1 . . TGTGCCAGCAGCTTCGACGGGCTCCAAGAGACCCAGTACTTC CASSFDGLQETQYF
TRBJ2-7 TRBV11-2 . . TGTGCCAGCAGCAAAAGAAACAACGAGCAGTACTTC CASSKRNNEQYF